This T cell receptor beta chain was captured by sequencing in a study of blood T cell repertoires in COVID-19. Across the study: Specimens from acute and convalescent COVID-19 originated in the United States, Italy and Spain. PBMCs, B-cell-depleted T cells, or T cells provided the cDNA or gDNA that made up the material.

J lost 3 bases, V lost 2 bases, and 7 bases had no gene match. This CDR3 has 16 residues. From germline, CDR1 is WNHNN and CDR2 SYGVQD (reference sequence). In the original workflow: Estimation of nucleated cell counts relied on the amplification of reference gene primers. Measured with immunoSEQ multiplex PCR; TCRdb has only the in-frame clones, and not every one. That table furnishes V, J and clone size, whereas the DNA furnished D and trimming. This sample has around 63,000 clones, with 81% found just once. The sequence came from a woman older than 75 with active or convalescent COVID-19. Source material: peripheral blood. The chain links TRBV10-1 to TRBJ2-1; 7 nucleotides agree with TRBD2. CDR3 region: CASSEPVGTNYNEQFF. CDR3 nucleotide sequence: TGCGCCAGCAGTGAGCCCGTCGGGACTAACTACAATGAGCAGTTCTTC.